The 30 T cell receptor beta chains reported below all come from one sample, sequenced in a study of cytomegalovirus exposure and HLA in healthy donors. The PCR was carried out with 60 Vbeta primers and 13 Jbeta primers. Repertoires were generated with immunoSEQ multiplex PCR, while TCRdb's copy carries only in-frame clones and drops some. The sample consists of fewer than 150,000 clones, roughly three quarters of them appearing once. Input material: PBMCs. These receptors were collected from a man aged 18 to 29 in good health and CMV-seronegative.

The V gene is TRBV6-5, the J gene TRBJ2-7; 7 bases fit TRBD1. Germline lookup yields CDR1 MNHEY and CDR2 SVGAGI. The CDR3 length is 14 residues. V shed 2 bases, J shed 2 bases, and the junction held 3 bases outside the gene matches. The DNA of the CDR3 is TGTGCCAGCAGTTACAGGCAGGGGGCCTACGAGCAGTACTTC. It yields the protein CASSYRQGAYEQYF.

This clone was seen a single time. This chain links TRBV7-2 with TRBJ1-2; 12 bases line up with TRBD1. J lost 8 bases, V lost 1 base, and 5 bases had no gene match. CDR1 SGHTA and CDR2 FQGNSA come from the germline V gene. CDR3 length equals 15 residues. CDR3 amino acids: CASSLVGTGGEGYTF. The CDR3, as DNA: TGTGCCAGCAGCTTAGTCGGGACAGGGGGCGAAGGCTACACCTTC.

The V gene is TRBV29-1, the J gene TRBJ1-1, with 8 bases that match TRBD1. The germline CDR1 and CDR2 sequences are SQVTM and ANQGSEA. The CDR3 loop spans 13 amino acids. V shed 6 bases, J shed 1 base, and the junction held 4 bases outside the gene matches. This chain's CDR3 is CSVQQGGNTEAFF. In DNA, the CDR3 is TGCAGCGTCCAACAGGGGGGGAACACTGAAGCTTTCTTT. The complete variable domain, with remaining parts taken from reference TRBV29-1 and TRBJ1-1, reads SAVISQKPSRDICQRGTSLTIQCQVDSQVTMMFWYRQQPGQSLTLIATANQGSEATYESGFVIDKFPISRPNLTFSTLTVSNMSPEDSSIYLCSVQQGGNTEAFFGQGTRLTVV.

The gene calls are TRBV6-4 and TRBJ2-1; TRBD1 might be the D (8 bases). With 0 bases removed from V and 12 bases from J, the gap between germline ends came to 21 bases. CDR1 MRHNA and CDR2 SNTAGT come from the germline V gene. The CDR3 spans 16 residues. The CDR3: CASSDSGGTGSSRQFF. CDR3 bases: TGTGCCAGCAGTGACTCGGGAGGGACAGGTAGTTCGCGGCAGTTCTTC.

V gene TRBV27 combines with J gene TRBJ2-5; the match to TRBD1 covers 9 bases. The germline V gene has CDR1 MNHEY and CDR2 SMNVEV (reference sequence). With V trimmed by 4 bases and J by 5 bases, 11 bases remained unmatched. The CDR3 totals 16 residues. CDR3 sequence: CASSSGVGQGRETQYF. The CDR3, as DNA: TGTGCCAGCAGTTCGGGGGTCGGACAGGGGAGGGAGACCCAGTACTTC.

This clone was detected only once. V usage is TRBV2 and J usage is TRBJ2-1; 16 bases fit TRBD2. Per germline, CDR1 SNHLY and CDR2 FYNNEI. CDR3 size: 21 residues. Trimming took 2 bases from V and 4 from J; bases not matched to a gene: 14. CDR3 DNA: TGTGCCAGCAGTGAATGGTGGCACTCCGGGACTAGCGGGGGGGATTACAATGAGCAGTTCTTC. Translation: CASSEWWHSGTSGGDYNEQFF.

This clone was observed a single time. The chain employs TRBV4-2 and TRBJ2-5; 8 positions match TRBD2. The tail of the sequence fits TRBJ2-7 better, so the J call may be wrong. Germline CDR1 and CDR2: LGHNA and YNFKEQ. This CDR3 is built from 14 residues. The CDR3 coding sequence is TGTGCCAGCAGCCAATCGGGACTAGCCTACGAGCAGTACTTC. This sequence encodes CASSQSGLAYEQYF.

This sequence joins TRBV18 and TRBJ1-1; 9 bases are shared with TRBD1. The V segment lost 5 bases and the J segment 0 bases; nucleotides outside the gene matches: 10. This CDR3 contains 17 residues. CDR1 and CDR2 from the germline V gene are KGHSH and LQKENI. The CDR3 here is CASSTRQGVSMNTEAFF. CDR3 nucleotide sequence: TGTGCCAGCTCAACACGACAGGGGGTATCCATGAACACTGAAGCTTTCTTT.

The genes are TRBV5-8 and TRBJ1-5; 10 bases match TRBD1. With V trimmed by 4 bases and J by 8 bases, 9 bases remained unmatched. Germline CDR1 reads SGHTS; CDR2 reads YDEGEE. The CDR3 is made up of 15 amino acids. CDR3 DNA sequence: TGTGCCAGCAGCATCGCGACAGGGGGCTGGGAGCCCCAGCATTTT. Translating it yields CASSIATGGWEPQHF. The complete variable domain, with remaining parts taken from reference TRBV5-8 and TRBJ1-5, reads EAGVTQSPTHLIKTRGQQATLRCSPISGHTSVYWYQQALGLGLQFLLWYDEGEERNRGNFPPRFSGRQFPNYSSELNVNALELEDSALYLCASSIATGGWEPQHFGDGTRLSIL.

This chain joins TRBV4-2 and TRBJ2-7, with a tentative D call TRBD2 (5 bases). The V end lost 4 bases, the J end lost 2 bases, and 15 bases lay between the germline ends. The CDR3 is 15 residues long. CDR1 is LGHNA, CDR2 YNFKEQ, per germline. Here the CDR3 DNA reads TGTGCCAGCAGCCTGGAGATAGCGATTGCCTACGAGCAGTACTTC. Translated: CASSLEIAIAYEQYF.

The rearrangement links TRBV29-1 to TRBJ2-7; TRBD2 is a possible D gene (5 bases). Per germline, CDR1 SQVTM and CDR2 ANQGSEA. V lost 4 bases and J 3 bases, leaving 16 bases between the germline ends. The CDR3 runs 14 residues. CDR3 DNA sequence: TGCAGCGTTGTGTCGGACTCCGGCGGCTACGAGCAGTACTTC. Translating gives CSVVSDSGGYEQYF.

This sequence joins TRBV19 and TRBJ2-7; tentative D call: TRBD2 (6 bases). Deletions cut 5 bases from V and 0 bases from J, with 11 bases between. From germline, CDR1 is LNHDA and CDR2 SQIVND (reference sequence). CDR3 size: 14 residues. The CDR3 DNA follows: TGTGCCAGTAGTTTCCCGGGACTCTCCTACGAGCAGTACTTC. Translating gives CASSFPGLSYEQYF. Looking up the rest from reference TRBV19 and TRBJ2-7 gives the full variable domain: DGGITQSPKYLFRKEGQNVTLSCEQNLNHDAMYWYRQDPGQGLRLIYYSQIVNDFQKGDIAEGYSVSREKKESFPLTVTSAQKNPTAFYLCASSFPGLSYEQYFGPGTRLTVT.

The chain joins TRBV27 to TRBJ2-1, with 9 bases aligning to TRBD1. This CDR3 spans 15 amino acids. Germline CDR1 reads MNHEY; CDR2 reads SMNVEV (reference sequence). After removal of 6 bases from V and 7 bases from J, the junction contained 10 bases not matched to a gene. The CDR3 loop is CASRGPGQGWNEQFF. The CDR3 DNA sequence: TGTGCCAGCAGAGGCCCGGGACAGGGCTGGAATGAGCAGTTCTTC.

The chain has TRBV9 and TRBJ2-7; 8 bases are shared with TRBD1. This CDR3 comprises 14 residues. The V and J ends lost 2 bases and 2 bases, in that order; junction bases with no gene match: 3. Germline assignment: CDR1 SGDLS and CDR2 YYNGEE. The CDR3 sequence: CASSVRDRPYEQYF. DNA of the CDR3: TGTGCCAGCAGCGTCCGGGACAGGCCCTACGAGCAGTACTTC.

The chain recombines TRBV27 with TRBJ2-5; perhaps TRBD1 as D (6 bases). CDR3 length equals 16 residues. V was cut by 2 bases and J by 2 bases, with 15 bases left in between. The germline CDR1 and CDR2 sequences are MNHEY and SMNVEV (reference sequence). The CDR3 loop is CASSLRGSGTQETQYF. For the CDR3, the DNA is TGTGCCAGCAGTTTAAGGGGGTCTGGTACACAAGAGACCCAGTACTTC.

V gene TRBV21-1 combines with J gene TRBJ1-1; TRBD1 is the table's D call, not checked against the DNA. TRBV21-1 is labeled a pseudogene. The CDR3 is made up of 16 amino acids. CDR3 nucleotide sequence: TGTGCCAGCAGTTCGACAGGGGGCCCGTTTAACACTGAAGCTTTCTTT. Protein: CASSSTGGPFNTEAFF.

This clone came up a few times. This chain connects TRBV19 to TRBJ2-1; weak D call: TRBD1 (5 bases). This CDR3 spans 15 amino acids. The germline CDR1 and CDR2 sequences are LNHDA and SQIVND (reference sequence). The V end lost 3 bases, the J end lost 4 bases, and 13 bases lay between the germline ends. As DNA, the CDR3 is TGTGCCAGTAGTATGAATCAGGGTCCTTACAATGAGCAGTTCTTC. Its translation: CASSMNQGPYNEQFF.

V usage is TRBV5-1 and J usage is TRBJ2-5; D not resolved. With 7 bases removed from V and 1 base from J, the gap between germline ends came to 11 bases. This CDR3 contains 13 residues. Germline loops: CDR1 SGHRS, CDR2 YFSETQ. The CDR3 DNA reads TGCGCCAGCTACGAGGAGTCCCAAGAGACCCAGTACTTC. Amino acids: CASYEESQETQYF.

This clone was detected only a few times. The chain joins TRBV27 to TRBJ2-7; 7 positions agree with TRBD2. The ends lost 5 bases at V and 4 bases at J; junction bases unmatched: 20. Looked up from germline, CDR1 is MNHEY and CDR2 is SMNVEV (reference sequence). This CDR3 region has 18 residues. The CDR3 DNA reads TGTGCCAGCAGTGCAGGGTTAATAGGGTATACGGGGGGATACGAGCAGTACTTC. This encodes CASSAGLIGYTGGYEQYF.

The CDR3 loop reads CASSPGTYEQYF. In nucleotides, the CDR3 is TGTGCCAGCAGCCCAGGTACCTACGAGCAGTACTTC. The chain links TRBV7-9 to TRBJ2-7; no clear D gene. The V gene's germline CDR1 is SEHNR and CDR2 FQNEAQ (reference sequence). Trimming stripped 5 bases from V and 2 bases from J, with 7 bases between. The CDR3 has 12 amino acids. Variable domain in full (rest from reference TRBV7-9 and TRBJ2-7): DTGVSQNPRHKITKRGQNVTFRCDPISEHNRLYWYRQTLGQGPEFLTYFQNEAQLEKSRLLSDRFSAERPKGSFSTLEIQRTEQGDSAMYLCASSPGTYEQYFGPGTRLTVT.

The genes are TRBV10-3 and TRBJ1-4; D unresolved. The V gene lost 7 bases and the J gene lost 7 bases, with 13 bases spanning the gap. Germline CDR1 is ENHRY and CDR2 is SYGVKD. This CDR3 is built from 13 residues. The CDR3 here is CAITTPPSEKLFF. The CDR3 DNA sequence: TGTGCCATCACCACCCCTCCCAGTGAAAAACTGTTTTTT.

This clone was recorded only once. This chain joins TRBV5-1 and TRBJ2-1; 7 nucleotides agree with TRBD1. The CDR3 is made up of 13 amino acids. Per the germline V gene, CDR1 is SGHRS and CDR2 is YFSETQ. The J segment lost 8 bases and the V segment lost 3 bases, leaving 5 bases of the junction unmatched. The CDR3 is CASSWTGRDEQFF. CDR3 in DNA: TGCGCCAGCAGCTGGACAGGTAGGGATGAGCAGTTCTTC.

The chain has TRBV2 and TRBJ2-5, with D possibly matching TRBD1 (5 bases). Germline lookup yields CDR1 SNHLY and CDR2 FYNNEI. The V end lost 3 bases, the J end lost 5 bases, and 10 bases lay between the germline ends. The CDR3 spans 13 residues. The chain's CDR3 is CASSEDIGETQYF. In nucleotides, the CDR3 is TGTGCCAGCAGTGAGGACATCGGGGAGACCCAGTACTTC.

This clone was seen only a few times. The chain uses TRBV30 and TRBJ1-2; 10 bases agree with TRBD1. CDR3 length equals 17 residues. Germline trimming cut 2 bases from V and 4 bases from J; bases unmatched to any gene: 13. Germline CDR1 GTSNPN, CDR2 SVGIG (reference sequence). CDR3 loop: CAWSSPGQGSSSYGYTF. CDR3 coding DNA: TGTGCCTGGAGTAGCCCGGGACAGGGGTCTAGTAGCTATGGCTACACCTTC.

The CDR3 coding sequence is TGTGCCAGTACCCCCAGGGGGGCGCAGGTCTATGGCTACACCTTC. This gives the protein CASTPRGAQVYGYTF. This chain uses TRBV19 with TRBJ1-2; 7 bases map to TRBD1. Germline loops: CDR1 LNHDA, CDR2 SQIVND (reference sequence). J lost 4 bases, V lost 7 bases, and 12 bases had no gene match. The CDR3 is 15 amino acids.

The genes are TRBV7-7 and TRBJ2-7; 7 positions agree with TRBD2. CDR3 size: 13 residues. The germline CDR1 and CDR2 sequences are SSHAT and FNYEAQ (reference sequence). V lost 2 bases, J lost 3 bases, and 1 base stayed unmatched. Here the CDR3 reads CASSLREGYEQYF. The CDR3 bases are TGTGCCAGCAGCTTAAGGGAGGGCTACGAGCAGTACTTC.

This clone was seen only a few times. The chain is built from TRBV6-5 and TRBJ2-5; 12 bases align to TRBD1. This CDR3 contains 15 residues. CDR1 is MNHEY and CDR2 is SVGAGI in the germline V gene. J lost 5 bases, V lost 6 bases, and 7 bases had no gene match. The CDR3 loop reads CASRHPGQGAETQYF. DNA of the CDR3: TGTGCCAGCAGACACCCGGGACAGGGGGCTGAGACCCAGTACTTC.

This clone was seen once. The V gene is TRBV28, the J gene TRBJ2-7, with D possibly being TRBD2 (6 bases). V was pared by 6 bases and J by 1 base, with 16 bases between. Per germline, CDR1 MDHEN and CDR2 SYDVKM. The CDR3 loop spans 15 amino acids. The CDR3 sequence is CASSLTGGTSYEQYF. In DNA form, the CDR3 reads TGTGCCAGCAGCCTCACTGGGGGGACTTCCTACGAGCAGTACTTC.

V gene TRBV19 combines with J gene TRBJ1-2; D remains ambiguous. CDR3 length: 13 amino acids. V was shortened by 2 bases and J by 6 bases, with 10 bases between the two germline ends. CDR1 and CDR2 (germline): LNHDA, SQIVND (reference sequence). The CDR3 sequence: CASSISGGNGYTF. The CDR3 DNA reads TGTGCCAGTAGTATATCGGGAGGGAATGGCTACACCTTC.

The V gene is TRBV11-1, the J gene TRBJ2-7, with TRBD2 identical over 13 bases. The CDR3 has 18 amino acids. Trimming at V came to 3 bases and at J to 0 bases, leaving 8 bases not matched to a gene. Germline assignment: CDR1 SGHAT and CDR2 FQDESV (reference sequence). The CDR3 reads CASSLELAGGPVSYEQYF. CDR3 DNA sequence: TGTGCCAGCAGCTTGGAACTAGCGGGAGGGCCAGTCTCCTACGAGCAGTACTTC.